What follows are 26 T cell receptor beta chains derived from one specimen sequenced in a study of shared clonotypes between healthy human individuals. This table comes from immunoSEQ multiplex PCR, and its TCRdb copy is limited to in-frame clones, with some not included. The sample contains about 1.1 million clones, around 78% of which appear only once. Material: memory CD4+ T cells from PBMCs. Subset of the sample: CD45RA-negative fraction. The receptors derive from a man younger than 30 in good health. Some clones in this sample may be carry-over from other donors' samples.

The CDR3 loop reads CASSESPSQETQYF. The DNA for the CDR3 is TGTGCCAGCAGTGAATCCCCCTCCCAAGAGACCCAGTACTTC. The chain employs TRBV25-1 and TRBJ2-5; D gene uncertain. This CDR3 comprises 14 residues. Germline CDR1 and CDR2: MGHDK and SYGVNS. Between the trimmed V and J ends, which lost 1 base and 1 base, there was a span of 7 bases.

This clone was observed a single time. The chain couples TRBV18 to TRBJ1-2; the match to TRBD1 covers 7 bases. Germline CDR1 reads KGHSH; CDR2 reads LQKENI. With 2 bases clipped from V and 4 bases from J, the junction kept 7 bases outside the gene matches. The CDR3 spans 15 residues. Written as DNA, the CDR3 is TGTGCCAGCTCACCAGGATTGGACAGGCGCTATGGCTACACCTTC. This codes for CASSPGLDRRYGYTF. The full variable domain, in which reference TRBV18 and TRBJ1-2 provide the parts outside the CDR3, is NAGVMQNPRHLVRRRGQEARLRCSPMKGHSHVYWYRQLPEEGLKFMVYLQKENIIDESGMPKERFSAEFPKEGPSILRIQQVVRGDSAAYFCASSPGLDRRYGYTFGSGTRLTVV.

This rearrangement joins TRBV6-5 to TRBJ2-7; maybe TRBD1 (6 bases). The V gene's germline CDR1 is MNHEY and CDR2 SVGAGI. Trimming removed 6 bases from V and 4 bases from J, with 13 bases in between. The CDR3 sequence is 13 residues long. The CDR3 DNA reads as TGTGCCAGCAGGGGACAAAGACCGTACGAGCAGTACTTC. Its protein product is CASRGQRPYEQYF.

V usage is TRBV10-2 and J usage is TRBJ2-1; 8 nucleotides line up with TRBD2. This CDR3 comprises 15 residues. CDR1 is WSHSY, CDR2 SAAADI, per germline. The V gene end was trimmed by 2 bases and the J gene end by 1 base; junction bases not matched to a gene: 1. Here the CDR3 reads CASSESGSSYNEQFF. As DNA, the CDR3 is TGCGCCAGCAGTGAGAGCGGGAGTTCCTACAATGAGCAGTTCTTC.

The chain carries TRBV6-1 and TRBJ1-1; no reliable D call. The germline gives CDR1 MNHNS, CDR2 SASEGT. The CDR3 extends over 13 amino acids. The CDR3 DNA sequence: TGTGCAGGCGCTTGGGTCCTAAACACTGAAGCTTTCTTT. Its translation is CAGAWVLNTEAFF.

This chain connects TRBV5-1 to TRBJ1-5; 7 nucleotides align to TRBD1. The germline gives CDR1 SGHRS, CDR2 YFSETQ. CDR3 length: 15 amino acids. The V segment lost 0 bases and the J segment 5 bases; nucleotides outside the gene matches: 5. CDR3 nucleotide sequence: TGCGCCAGCAGCTTGGCCGGAGGGGGCGATCAGCCCCAGCATTTT. It translates to CASSLAGGGDQPQHF. Drawing the rest from reference TRBV5-1 and TRBJ1-5, the complete variable domain is KAGVTQTPRYLIKTRGQQVTLSCSPISGHRSVSWYQQTPGQGLQFLFEYFSETQRNKGNFPGRFSGRQFSNSRSEMNVSTLELGDSALYLCASSLAGGGDQPQHFGDGTRLSIL.

The chain recombines TRBV6-5 with TRBJ2-7; no clear D gene. Trimming removed 0 bases at V and 0 bases at J, with 9 bases between. The CDR3 contains 15 residues. CDR1 and CDR2 (germline): MNHEY, SVGAGI. The CDR3 loop reads CASSYSGDRSYEQYF. CDR3 coding DNA: TGTGCCAGCAGTTACTCCGGCGATCGCTCCTACGAGCAGTACTTC.

In the case of this clone: The identical CDR3 is also encoded by other nucleotide sequences in the sample. The gene calls are TRBV7-2 and TRBJ2-3, with D uncertain. The V gene's germline CDR1 is SGHTA and CDR2 FQGNSA. The CDR3 is 13 residues long. With 1 base removed from V and 6 bases from J, the gap between germline ends came to 8 bases. CDR3 in amino acids: CASSLGPTDTQYF. CDR3 DNA sequence: TGTGCCAGCAGCTTAGGTCCTACGGATACGCAGTATTTT.

The CDR3 loop reads CASSRSSSGNTIYF. The CDR3 nucleotides are TGTGCCAGCAGCCGAAGTAGCTCTGGAAACACCATATATTTT. The chain recombines TRBV4-2 with TRBJ1-3; D gene ambiguous. This CDR3 region has 14 residues. Germline CDR1 LGHNA, CDR2 YNFKEQ. V lost 4 bases, J lost 0 bases, and 7 bases lay in between.

V usage is TRBV9 and J usage is TRBJ2-3; a weak D match, TRBD1 (5 bases). CDR1 SGDLS and CDR2 YYNGEE come from the germline V gene. The CDR3 contains 13 residues. Trimming shortened V by 5 bases and J by 9 bases, and 16 bases separated the two germline ends. CDR3 sequence: CASSERQFVTQYF. DNA for the CDR3: TGTGCCAGCAGTGAGAGACAGTTCGTGACGCAGTATTTT.

The chain couples TRBV28 to TRBJ2-2, with unresolved D. Trimming cost V 11 bases and J 4 bases, with 11 bases left between them. Germline CDR1 and CDR2: MDHEN and SYDVKM. The CDR3 consists of 12 residues. CDR3 protein: CAVGQSTGELFF. The CDR3 DNA sequence: TGTGCCGTAGGTCAGAGCACCGGGGAGCTGTTTTTT.

This chain joins TRBV13 and TRBJ2-3; 7 bases fit TRBD2. The CDR3 runs 15 residues. V lost 2 bases and J lost 6; bases outside the gene matches: 8. Germline V gives CDR1 PRHDT, CDR2 FYEKMQ (reference sequence). The CDR3 nucleotides read TGTGCCAGCAGCTTAAGGATTGAACTAGCGGATACGCAGTATTTT. Amino acid sequence: CASSLRIELADTQYF.

The chain recombines TRBV7-7 with TRBJ1-1; D gene uncertain. The CDR3 is made up of 13 amino acids. Trimming cost V 5 bases and J 3 bases, with 10 bases left between them. CDR1 SSHAT and CDR2 FNYEAQ come from the germline V gene (reference sequence). The CDR3 nucleotides read TGTGCCAGCAGCCCCTTTGGGGACACTGAAGCTTTCTTT. It translates to CASSPFGDTEAFF.

The V call is TRBV5-4, the J call TRBJ2-7; 11 nucleotides align to TRBD2. CDR1 is SGHNT, CDR2 YYREEE, per germline (reference sequence). This CDR3 spans 16 amino acids. With 0 bases clipped from V and 3 bases from J, the junction kept 5 bases outside the gene matches. As DNA, the CDR3 is TGTGCCAGCAGCTTGGTGGTAGCGGGAGGGTACTACGAGCAGTACTTC. Protein sequence: CASSLVVAGGYYEQYF.

This rearrangement joins TRBV28 to TRBJ1-4, with a tentative D call TRBD1 (5 bases). The CDR3 spans 14 residues. Trimming took 2 bases from V and 5 from J, leaving 9 bases between them. Per germline, CDR1 MDHEN and CDR2 SYDVKM. The CDR3, as DNA: TGTGCCAGCAGTTTAAGGGGACTGAATGAAAAACTGTTTTTT. Amino acids: CASSLRGLNEKLFF.

The chain carries TRBV5-1 and TRBJ2-7; 9 bases map to TRBD1. The CDR3 contains 15 residues. V was pared by 4 bases and J by 7 bases, with 12 bases of the junction left unmatched. Germline-derived CDR1 and CDR2 are SGHRS and YFSETQ. CDR3 DNA sequence: TGCGCCAGCAGCGCGTCCGGGACAGGGCTTCGAGAGCAGTACTTC. It codes for CASSASGTGLREQYF.

This clone was picked up one time. The V call is TRBV19, the J call TRBJ1-5, with TRBD1 matching 8 bases. The CDR3 spans 15 residues. V shed 3 bases and J 3 bases; nucleotides not matched to a gene: 4. Germline CDR1 is LNHDA and CDR2 is SQIVND (reference sequence). CDR3 amino acids: CASSMTGVANQPQHF. The DNA of the CDR3 is TGTGCCAGTAGTATGACAGGGGTTGCCAATCAGCCCCAGCATTTT.

This clone was observed a single time. V gene TRBV6-1 combines with J gene TRBJ2-7, with 10 bases aligning to TRBD1. Losses at the gene ends were 6 bases for V and 2 bases for J; bases not matched to a gene: 7. Germline values: CDR1 MNHNS, CDR2 SASEGT. This CDR3 has 15 residues. CDR3 sequence (DNA): TGTGCCAGCAGCCCCAGGACAGGGGGTACCTACGAGCAGTACTTC. This translates into CASSPRTGGTYEQYF.

The rearrangement uses TRBV7-9 and TRBJ2-3, with a weak D call TRBD2 (5 bases). The V end lost 5 bases, the J end lost 1 base, and 13 bases lay between the germline ends. The length of the CDR3 is 15 residues. Germline V gives CDR1 SEHNR, CDR2 FQNEAQ (reference sequence). CDR3 amino acids: CASSRQAGGTDTQYF. In nucleotides, the CDR3 is TGTGCCAGCAGCCGGCAGGCGGGTGGCACAGATACGCAGTATTTT.

The chain carries TRBV19 and TRBJ1-5; D remains ambiguous. The CDR3 is 13 amino acids. The V gene lost 10 bases and the J gene lost 4 bases, with 14 bases spanning the gap. The germline gives CDR1 LNHDA, CDR2 SQIVND (reference sequence). The CDR3 reads CAKNRTGNQPQHF. The CDR3 nucleotides read TGTGCCAAGAATCGGACGGGGAATCAGCCCCAGCATTTT.

The chain has TRBV2 and TRBJ2-5; weak D call: TRBD1 (5 bases). Germline values: CDR1 SNHLY, CDR2 FYNNEI. The CDR3 is 14 residues long. V lost 3 bases to trimming and J lost 1 base, with 9 bases between them. Written as DNA, the CDR3 is TGTGCCAGCAGTGATAGGACACCCCAAGAGACCCAGTACTTC. Encoded protein: CASSDRTPQETQYF.

The V call is TRBV13, the J call TRBJ1-2, with 8 bases matching TRBD1. The germline gives CDR1 PRHDT, CDR2 FYEKMQ (reference sequence). Trimming removed 5 bases from V and 4 bases from J; junction bases left unmatched: 3. CDR3 length: 13 residues. CDR3 nucleotides: TGTGCCAGCAGCCGGGACAGGCTCTATGGCTACACCTTC. It is translated as CASSRDRLYGYTF.

The chain recombines TRBV10-1 with TRBJ2-3; a weak D match, TRBD1 (5 bases). Trimming pared 3 bases from V and 1 base from J, leaving 8 bases between. CDR3 size: 14 residues. CDR1 WNHNN and CDR2 SYGVQD come from the germline V gene (reference sequence). The CDR3: CASSDDSRTDTQYF. The CDR3 DNA is TGCGCCAGCAGTGATGACAGCCGCACAGATACGCAGTATTTT.

This chain links TRBV28 with TRBJ1-2; D is ambiguous. Trimming took off 10 bases at V and 2 bases at J, with 14 bases between the two ends. Germline-derived CDR1 and CDR2 are MDHEN and SYDVKM. The CDR3 length is 13 residues. The CDR3 DNA follows: TGTGCCACCCGCCGGCCCGGGAACTATGGCTACACCTTC. It is translated as CATRRPGNYGYTF.

The gene calls are TRBV5-1 and TRBJ2-3; D is perhaps TRBD1 (5 bases). The CDR3 has 17 amino acids. The germline V and J ends were trimmed by 4 bases and 2 bases, with 20 bases remaining between them. CDR1 is SGHRS and CDR2 is YFSETQ in the germline V gene. The CDR3 nucleotides read TGCGCCAGCAGCCTGGGGCGTACGTCGTCAGACACAGATACGCAGTATTTT. Its protein is CASSLGRTSSDTDTQYF.

Worth noting for this clone: The same CDR3 arises from other DNA sequences in this sample as well. The rearrangement joins TRBV7-9 to TRBJ2-3, with D uncertain. Germline V gives CDR1 SEHNR, CDR2 FQNEAQ (reference sequence). CDR3 length: 11 amino acids. Trimming removed 5 bases from V and 3 bases from J, with 3 bases in between. CDR3 amino acids: CASSLTDTQYF. CDR3 DNA: TGTGCCAGCAGCCTTACAGATACGCAGTATTTT.